This T cell receptor beta chain emerged from a study of identifying expanded T cells in peripheral blood. Sequencing used immunoSEQ multiplex PCR; TCRdb keeps in-frame clones, though not all of them. The sample has 65,000 to 95,000 clones; about four fifths are singletons. Collection occurred without any documented infections or immune events in donors. Germline CDR1 is LGHNA and CDR2 is YNFKEQ. The CDR3 consists of 17 residues. The V gene end was trimmed by 3 bases and the J gene end by 1 base; junction bases not matched to a gene: 10. As to this clone: Its specificity is not known.

Findings and limits, study-wide: Roughly two-week clone count variance significantly increased as total template count grew. About 1.2 clones differed between technical replicates, versus approximately 17 and 20 over time.

Sequencing was done on a sample of blood. The chain employs TRBV4-2 and TRBJ2-7, with 9 bases identical to TRBD1. The sequence came from a person between 18 and 70 years old in good health. The CDR3 sequence is CASSQATVGTGSYEQYF. In DNA, the CDR3 is TGTGCCAGCAGCCAGGCCACGGTTGGGACAGGGTCCTACGAGCAGTACTTC.